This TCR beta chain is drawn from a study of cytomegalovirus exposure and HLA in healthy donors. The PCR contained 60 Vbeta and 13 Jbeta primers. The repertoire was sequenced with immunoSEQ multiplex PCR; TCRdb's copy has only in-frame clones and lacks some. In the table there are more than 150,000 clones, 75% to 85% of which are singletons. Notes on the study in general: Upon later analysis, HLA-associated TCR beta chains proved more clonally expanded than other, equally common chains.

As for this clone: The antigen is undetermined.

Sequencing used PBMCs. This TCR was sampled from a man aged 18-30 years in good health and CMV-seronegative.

CDR3 amino acids: CASRSPGNTGELFF. The CDR3 coding sequence is TGTGCCAGCAGGTCTCCAGGGAACACCGGGGAGCTGTTTTTT. The J gene is TRBJ2-2, the V gene TRBV21-1; TRBD1, the D gene given by the table, was not confirmed from the DNA. TRBV21-1 is termed a pseudogene. The CDR3 spans 14 residues.